The clone carrying this TCR beta chain was recorded many times. Its antigen is still unknown. The data originate from a study of neurological immune-mediated disorders. By 5'RACE with 10-nucleotide random UMIs, the cDNA was made. TCRdb redid the calling of the 5' RACE reads with MiXCR, one entry per CDR3 protein. The table shows about 55,000 distinct CDR3 sequences, with more than 3% occurring only once. The CDR3 runs to 12 residues. Between the trimmed V and J ends, which lost 3 bases and 5 bases, there was a span of 10 bases. The germline V gene has CDR1 DFQATT and CDR2 SNEGSKA (reference sequence). Whole-study results and caveats: A possible signature was seen in one related-CDR3 cluster, into which phylogenetic grouping placed the repertoires of 18 of 34 multiple sclerosis patients. No expanded-clone CDR3 amino acid sequence recurred across subjects, suggesting private TCR-beta repertoires.

The sample comprised CD4+ T cells from blood. The chain joins TRBV20-1 to TRBJ2-5; D is unresolved. The clonotype was recovered from a woman between 40 and 50 years old with multiple sclerosis. This CDR3 reads CSASRASETQYF. Written as DNA, the CDR3 is TGCAGTGCTAGCCGGGCTTCGGAGACCCAGTACTTC.